This T cell receptor (beta chain) was captured in a study of lymphopenia after photon versus proton radiotherapy. This CDR3 has 15 amino acids. V lost 6 bases and J 0 bases, leaving 14 bases between the germline ends. Germline V gives CDR1 MNHEY, CDR2 SVGAGI. The protocol was immunoSEQ multiplex PCR, while the TCRdb copy is restricted to in-frame clones and leaves out a portion. Counted here are tens of thousands of clones, roughly 90% occurring once; the ten biggest clones make up roughly 18%. The chain carries TRBV6-5 and TRBJ1-1; no clear D. The TCR was taken from a middle-aged woman with cholangiocarcinoma. The sequences come from peripheral blood, collected from a patient treated with photon-based radiotherapy. CDR3 in amino acids: CASSPNLAMNTEAFF. As DNA, the CDR3 is TGTGCCAGCAGCCCCAATCTTGCGATGAACACTGAAGCTTTCTTT.